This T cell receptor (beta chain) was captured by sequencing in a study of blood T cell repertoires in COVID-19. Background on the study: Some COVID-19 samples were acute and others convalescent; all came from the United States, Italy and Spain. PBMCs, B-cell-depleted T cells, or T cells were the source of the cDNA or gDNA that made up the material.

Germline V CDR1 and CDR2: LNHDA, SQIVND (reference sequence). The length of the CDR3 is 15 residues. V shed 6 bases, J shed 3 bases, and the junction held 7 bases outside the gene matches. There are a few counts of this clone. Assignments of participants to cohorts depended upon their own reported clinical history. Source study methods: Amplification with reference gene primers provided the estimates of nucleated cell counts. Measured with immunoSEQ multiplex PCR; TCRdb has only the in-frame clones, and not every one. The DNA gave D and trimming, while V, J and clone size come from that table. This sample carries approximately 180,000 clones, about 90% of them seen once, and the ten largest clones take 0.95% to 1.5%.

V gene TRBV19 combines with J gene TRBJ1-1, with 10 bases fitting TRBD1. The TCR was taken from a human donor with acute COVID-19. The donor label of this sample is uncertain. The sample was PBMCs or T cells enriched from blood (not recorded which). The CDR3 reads CASSRGGQGDTEAFF. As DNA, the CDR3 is TGTGCCAGTAGCAGGGGCGGACAGGGGGACACTGAAGCTTTCTTT. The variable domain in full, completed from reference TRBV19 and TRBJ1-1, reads DGGITQSPKYLFRKEGQNVTLSCEQNLNHDAMYWYRQDPGQGLRLIYYSQIVNDFQKGDIAEGYSVSREKKESFPLTVTSAQKNPTAFYLCASSRGGQGDTEAFFGQGTRLTVV.